This is a list of T cell receptor beta chains from one sample in a study of blood T cell repertoires in COVID-19. Profiled with immunoSEQ multiplex PCR; TCRdb holds only in-frame clones, not every one. The sample has about 300,000 clones; around 88% are singletons. The sequencing sample was made of peripheral blood. The source of these receptors is a woman in her 30s who had recovered from COVID-19. CDR3s include the opening cysteine and the closing phenylalanine or tryptophan.

>TRBV28|TRBJ2-1
CASSRTGFDEQFF
>TRBV2|TRBJ1-1
CASRWRDRTEAFF
>TRBV11-1|TRBJ2-1
CATKGLAVGNEQFF
>TRBV10-3|TRBJ2-1
CAISSQGNPYNEQFF
>TRBV5-1|TRBJ2-7
CASSLEGGAEQYF
>TRBV5-1|TRBJ2-3
CASSLAGLRGTDTQYF
>TRBV6-6|TRBJ2-3
CASSRQGAGADTQYF
>TRBV2|TRBJ2-7
CASSEGQGLSYEQYF
>TRBV4-1|TRBJ2-7
CASSQGAEQYF
>TRBV30|TRBJ2-1
CAWSLGQEEFF
>TRBV5-4|TRBJ2-1
CASNQLKTGTSYNEQFF
>TRBV27|TRBJ2-1
CASSSTGLAGSGQFF
>TRBV7-2|TRBJ2-1
CASSPAASSYNEQFF
>TRBV10-3|TRBJ1-2
CAISEAWRTGGARGYTF
>TRBV18|TRBJ1-3
CASSPQAYSGNTIYF
>TRBV4-2|TRBJ2-7
CASSQDNSPGQGHSYEQYF
>TRBV6-5|TRBJ1-1
CASSPLGPGTEAFF
>TRBV24-1|TRBJ2-1
CATGETSGAYNEQFF
>TRBV7-9|TRBJ2-7
CASSPRTGRTSGATYEQYF
>TRBV7-9|TRBJ1-1
CASSFTGVTEAFF
>TRBV6-2/TRBV6-3|TRBJ2-5
CASSILDRGETQYF
>TRBV5-1|TRBJ2-1
CASRVSGGSYNEQFF
>TRBV7-2|TRBJ2-6
CASSFDISGANVLTF
>TRBV19|TRBJ1-2
CASTARTNYGYTF
>TRBV7-2|TRBJ2-3
CASSLGLAGTDTQYF
>TRBV18|TRBJ2-3
CASSQGATDTQYF
>TRBV28|TRBJ1-2
CASSAESQGMQGYTF
>TRBV2|TRBJ1-2
CASTMTDYYGYTF
>TRBV27|TRBJ1-1
CASPRPYRGRLLSTEAFF
>TRBV18|TRBJ2-7
CASHGQSYEQYF
>TRBV7-9|TRBJ2-5
CASSLGTSGGETQYF
>TRBV7-8|TRBJ1-3
CASSLGTEGKGNTIYF
>TRBV6-5|TRBJ1-2
CASKGQLLRGYTF
>TRBV25-1|TRBJ2-7
CASSVTGDAAYEQYF
>TRBV18|TRBJ1-6
CASSITTGSYNSPLHF
>TRBV5-5|TRBJ1-4
CASSPRQQTTNEKLFF
>TRBV21-1|TRBJ1-2
CASSKDPGPKGYTF
>TRBV2|TRBJ2-7
CASSEGRGGSYEQYF
>TRBV5-1|TRBJ2-3
CASSSGTGFVDTQYF
>TRBV11-2|TRBJ2-7
CASSRDRGSYEQYF
>TRBV30|TRBJ1-4
CAWAPGTVLTEKLFF
>TRBV2|TRBJ1-2
CAFQGDYLGYTF
>TRBV27|TRBJ1-6
CASSPQGFTPLHF
>TRBV14|TRBJ2-5
CASSHTGWGGKTQYF
>TRBV19|TRBJ1-5
CASNPGGNQPQHF
>TRBV7-3|TRBJ2-3
CASSLGGGRADTQYF
>TRBV28|TRBJ2-5
CASSLPHPGYQETQYF
>TRBV27|TRBJ2-2
CASSVNRDTGELFF
>TRBV29-1|TRBJ2-1
CSVERLGTGKNEQFF
>TRBV21-1|TRBJ2-6
CASSARGGGLLWGMVGANVLTF
>TRBV4-1|TRBJ2-3
CASSQGGGTGRTDTQYF
>TRBV28|TRBJ2-3
CASSLYSGGSDTQYF
>TRBV2|TRBJ1-1
CASSYFTEAFF